Reported below is one T cell receptor (beta chain). V was cut by 4 bases and J by 5 bases, with 15 bases left in between. The V gene's germline CDR1 is PRHDT and CDR2 FYEKMQ (reference sequence). The CDR3 is 16 residues long. The data belong to a study of blood T cell repertoires in COVID-19. At the level of the study: Sites across the United States, Italy and Spain contributed samples from acute and convalescent COVID-19. The analysed material was cDNA or gDNA that came from T cells, B-cell-depleted T cells, or PBMCs.

Original methodology: The authors estimated nucleated cell counts from reference gene primer amplification. Here immunoSEQ multiplex PCR was the method, and the copy in TCRdb shows in-frame clones only, minus some. V and J calls plus clone size are reproduced from that table; the DNA served to infer D and trimming. In the table there are roughly 200,000 clones, around nine tenths of which are singletons. The rearrangement uses TRBV13 and TRBJ1-6; a weak D match, TRBD1 (5 bases). Sequenced input: peripheral blood. This TCR was recovered from a woman in her 40s who had recovered from COVID-19. The CDR3 DNA reads as TGTGCCAGCAGCTCGGCCCGTGGGGGGAATAATTCACCCCTCCACTTT. As protein: CASSSARGGNNSPLHF.